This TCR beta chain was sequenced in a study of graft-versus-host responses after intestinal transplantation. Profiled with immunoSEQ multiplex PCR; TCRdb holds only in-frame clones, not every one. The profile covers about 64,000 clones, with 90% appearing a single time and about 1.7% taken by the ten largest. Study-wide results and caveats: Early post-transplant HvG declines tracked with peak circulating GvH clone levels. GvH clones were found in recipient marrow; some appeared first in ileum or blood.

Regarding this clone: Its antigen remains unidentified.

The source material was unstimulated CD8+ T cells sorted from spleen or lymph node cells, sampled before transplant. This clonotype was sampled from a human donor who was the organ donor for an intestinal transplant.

This CDR3 is CASSRTGLAADTQYF. CDR3 sequence (DNA): TGTGCCAGCAGCCGGACGGGACTAGCGGCAGATACGCAGTATTTT. V and J are TRBV11-1 and TRBJ2-3; 11 nucleotides align to TRBD2. V dropped 5 bases and J dropped 4; count of bases not matched to a gene: 5. CDR1 is SGHAT and CDR2 is FQDESV in the germline V gene (reference sequence). CDR3 length: 15 amino acids.